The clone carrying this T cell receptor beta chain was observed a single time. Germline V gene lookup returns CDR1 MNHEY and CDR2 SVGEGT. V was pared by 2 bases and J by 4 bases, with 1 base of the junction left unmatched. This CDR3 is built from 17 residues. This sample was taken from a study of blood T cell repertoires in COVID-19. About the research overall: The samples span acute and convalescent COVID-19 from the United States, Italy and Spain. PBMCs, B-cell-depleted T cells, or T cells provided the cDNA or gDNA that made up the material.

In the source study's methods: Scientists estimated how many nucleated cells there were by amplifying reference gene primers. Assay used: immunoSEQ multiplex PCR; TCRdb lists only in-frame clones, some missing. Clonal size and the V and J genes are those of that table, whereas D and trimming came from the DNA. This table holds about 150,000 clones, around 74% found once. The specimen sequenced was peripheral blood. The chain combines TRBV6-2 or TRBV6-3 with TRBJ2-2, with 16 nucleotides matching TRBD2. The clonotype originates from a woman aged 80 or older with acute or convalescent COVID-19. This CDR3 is CASSYGTSGRGTGELFF. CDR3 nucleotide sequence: TGTGCCAGCAGTTACGGGACTAGCGGGAGGGGCACCGGGGAGCTGTTTTTT.